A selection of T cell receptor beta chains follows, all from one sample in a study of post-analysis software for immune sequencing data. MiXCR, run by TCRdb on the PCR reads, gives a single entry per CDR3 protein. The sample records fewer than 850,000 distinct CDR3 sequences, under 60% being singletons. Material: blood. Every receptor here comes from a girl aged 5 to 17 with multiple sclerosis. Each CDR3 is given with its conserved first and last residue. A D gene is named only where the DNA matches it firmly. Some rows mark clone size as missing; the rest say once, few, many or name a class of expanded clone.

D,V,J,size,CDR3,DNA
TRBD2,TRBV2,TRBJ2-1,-,CASRQLAGGGGDEQFF,TGTGCCAGCAGACAGCTAGCGGGAGGGGGTGGGGATGAGCAGTTCTTC
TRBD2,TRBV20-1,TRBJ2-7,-,CSARDGTSGRDEQYF,TGCAGTGCTAGAGATGGAACTAGCGGGAGGGACGAGCAGTACTTC
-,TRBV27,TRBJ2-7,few,CASWAASSYEQYF,TGTGCCAGCTGGGCCGCTAGCTCCTACGAGCAGTACTTC
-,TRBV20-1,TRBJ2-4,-,CSVLSDSGEQYF,TGCAGTGTATTATCGGACTCGGGGGAGCAGTACTTC
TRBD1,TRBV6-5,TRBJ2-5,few,CASSKGQGLETQYF,TGTGCCAGCAGTAAGGGACAGGGACTGGAGACCCAGTACTTC
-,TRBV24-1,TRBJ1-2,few,CATSDSGVHGYTF,TGTGCCACCAGTGATTCGGGCGTGCACGGCTACACCTTC
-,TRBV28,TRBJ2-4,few,CASSGGLAKNIQYF,TGTGCCAGCAGCGGGGGACTAGCCAAAAACATTCAGTACTTC
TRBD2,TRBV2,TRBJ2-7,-,CASSGADEQYF,TGTGCCAGTAGCGGGGCGGACGAGCAGTACTTC
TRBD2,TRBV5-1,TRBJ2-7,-,CASSPGTSGSLHEQYF,TGCGCCAGCAGCCCCGGGACTAGCGGGAGTCTGCACGAGCAGTACTTC
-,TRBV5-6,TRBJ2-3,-,CASTRFVLVPTDTQYF,TGTGCCAGCACACGGTTTGTGCTAGTCCCCACAGATACGCAGTATTTT
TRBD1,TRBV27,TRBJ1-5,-,CASSPRGQANQPQHF,TGTGCCAGCAGCCCCAGGGGGCAGGCCAATCAGCCCCAGCATTTT
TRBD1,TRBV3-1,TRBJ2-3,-,CASSRTGGRDTQYF,TGTGCCAGCAGCAGGACAGGGGGACGAGATACGCAGTATTTT
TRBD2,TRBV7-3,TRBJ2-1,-,CASSPYGGNEQFF,TGTGCCAGCAGCCCCTACGGGGGGAATGAGCAGTTCTTC
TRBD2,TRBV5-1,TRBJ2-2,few,CASSRLAGGTGELFF,TGCGCCAGCAGCCGACTAGCGGGAGGAACCGGGGAGCTGTTTTTT
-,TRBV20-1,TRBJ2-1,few,CSATLVSNEQFF,TGCAGTGCTACGTTGGTCTCTAATGAGCAGTTCTTC
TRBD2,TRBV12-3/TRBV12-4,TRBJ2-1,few,CASSPSGRNEQFF,TGTGCCAGCAGCCCTAGCGGGAGAAATGAGCAGTTCTTC
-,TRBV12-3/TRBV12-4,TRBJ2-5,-,CASSLRTGPQETQYF,TGTGCCAGCAGTTTGAGGACCGGGCCCCAAGAGACCCAGTACTTC
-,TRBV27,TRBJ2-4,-,CASSPITRLAKNIQYF,TGTGCCAGCAGTCCGATTACGAGGTTAGCCAAAAACATTCAGTACTTC
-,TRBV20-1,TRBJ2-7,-,CSALISYEQYF,TGCAGTGCTTTAATCTCCTACGAGCAGTACTTC
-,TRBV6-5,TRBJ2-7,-,CASLAGGGDSYEQYF,TGTGCCAGTTTAGCAGGGGGAGGGGACTCCTACGAGCAGTACTTC
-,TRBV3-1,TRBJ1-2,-,CASSQETSYGYTF,TGTGCCAGCAGCCAAGAGACAAGCTATGGCTACACCTTC
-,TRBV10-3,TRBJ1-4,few,CAIRLAPNEKLFF,TGTGCCATCAGATTGGCGCCGAATGAAAAACTGTTTTTT
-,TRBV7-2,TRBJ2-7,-,CASSLAGGTSYEQYF,TGTGCCAGCAGCTTAGCGGGAGGAACCTCCTACGAGCAGTACTTC
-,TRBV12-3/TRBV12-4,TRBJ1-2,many,CASSLGNYGYTF,TGTGCCAGCAGTTTAGGGAACTATGGCTACACCTTC
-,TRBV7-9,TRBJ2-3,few,CASSQQTTFPSTDTQYF,TGTGCCAGCAGCCAGCAGACTACCTTTCCTAGCACAGATACGCAGTATTTT
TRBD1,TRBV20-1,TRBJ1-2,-,CSAPGTGRRGYTF,TGCAGTGCGCCCGGGACAGGGCGGCGGGGCTACACCTTC
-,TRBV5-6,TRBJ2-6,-,CASSLAGPKITGANVLTF,TGTGCCAGCAGCTTGGCCGGGCCGAAAATAACCGGGGCCAACGTCCTGACTTTC
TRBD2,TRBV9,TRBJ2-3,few,CASSVATGGGNTDTQYF,TGTGCCAGCAGCGTAGCTACGGGAGGAGGAAACACAGATACGCAGTATTTT
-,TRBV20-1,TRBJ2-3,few,CSVRVASPSTDTQYF,TGCAGTGTCCGAGTAGCGTCCCCTAGCACAGATACGCAGTATTTT
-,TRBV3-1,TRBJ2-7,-,CASSQDPGGLGRYEQYF,TGTGCCAGCAGCCAAGATCCCGGGGGCTTAGGAAGGTACGAGCAGTACTTC
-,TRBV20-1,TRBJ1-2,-,CSAVRRSTLNYGYTF,TGCAGTGCCGTTCGACGGAGTACCCTTAACTATGGCTACACCTTC
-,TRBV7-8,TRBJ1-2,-,CASSLGPGRGDGYTF,TGTGCCAGCAGCTTGGGGCCCGGCAGGGGAGACGGCTACACCTTC
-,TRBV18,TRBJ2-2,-,CASSPSSEDTGELFF,TGTGCCAGCTCACCGTCCAGCGAGGACACCGGGGAGCTGTTTTTT
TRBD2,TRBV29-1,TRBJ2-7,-,CSVGLAESYEQYF,TGCAGCGTTGGACTAGCGGAGTCCTACGAGCAGTACTTC
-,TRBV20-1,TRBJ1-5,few,CSARDGGPYQPQHF,TGCAGTGCTAGAGATGGGGGGCCATATCAGCCCCAGCATTTT
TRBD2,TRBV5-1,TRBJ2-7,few,CASSLDGAGVSEQYF,TGCGCCAGCAGCTTGGATGGAGCGGGGGTCAGCGAGCAGTACTTC
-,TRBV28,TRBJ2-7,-,CASSLYSDRSYEQYF,TGTGCCAGCAGTTTGTATTCGGACAGATCCTACGAGCAGTACTTC
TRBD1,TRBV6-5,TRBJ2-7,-,CASRPTGNSYEQYF,TGTGCCAGCAGGCCGACAGGGAATTCCTACGAGCAGTACTTC
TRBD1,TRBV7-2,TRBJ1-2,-,CASSLSDRGTGYTF,TGTGCCAGCAGCCTTTCGGACAGGGGTACTGGCTACACCTTC
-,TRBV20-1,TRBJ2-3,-,CSARDPLRSTDTQYF,TGCAGTGCTAGAGATCCCCTGCGAAGCACAGATACGCAGTATTTT
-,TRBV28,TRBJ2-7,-,CASSFPRYEQYF,TGTGCCAGCAGTTTTCCCCGTTACGAGCAGTACTTC